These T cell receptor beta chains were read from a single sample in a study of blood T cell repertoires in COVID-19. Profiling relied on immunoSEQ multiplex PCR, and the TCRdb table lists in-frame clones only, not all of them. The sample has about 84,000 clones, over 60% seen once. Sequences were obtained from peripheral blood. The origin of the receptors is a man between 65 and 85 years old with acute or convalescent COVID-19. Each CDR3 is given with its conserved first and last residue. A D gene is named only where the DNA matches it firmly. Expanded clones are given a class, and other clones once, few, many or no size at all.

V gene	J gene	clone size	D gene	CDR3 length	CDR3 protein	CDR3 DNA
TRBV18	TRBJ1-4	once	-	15	CASSPDTPGREKLFF	TGTGCCAGCTCACCGGACACCCCCGGCCGTGAAAAACTGTTTTTT
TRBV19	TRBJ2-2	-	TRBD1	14	CAGRQGASGGELFF	TGTGCCGGTCGACAGGGGGCTTCGGGCGGGGAGCTGTTTTTT
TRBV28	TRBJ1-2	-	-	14	CASSFLGGAVGYTF	TGTGCCAGCAGTTTCTTAGGGGGGGCGGTTGGCTACACCTTC
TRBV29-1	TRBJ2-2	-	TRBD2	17	CSVEVAGGRRNTGELFF	TGCAGCGTTGAAGTAGCGGGGGGGCGACGGAACACCGGGGAGCTGTTTTTT
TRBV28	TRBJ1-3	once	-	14	CASKAGLSGNTIYF	TGTGCCAGCAAAGCAGGCCTCTCTGGAAACACCATATATTTT
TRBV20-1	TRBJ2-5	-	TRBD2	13	CSASPSGQETQYF	TGCAGTGCTAGTCCTAGCGGGCAAGAGACCCAGTACTTC
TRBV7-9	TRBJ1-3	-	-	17	CASSDFWTEYSGNTIYF	TGTGCCAGCAGCGATTTTTGGACAGAATACTCTGGAAACACCATATATTTT
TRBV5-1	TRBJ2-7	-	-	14	CASSLDEPRYEQYF	TGCGCCAGCAGCTTGGACGAGCCCCGCTACGAGCAGTACTTC
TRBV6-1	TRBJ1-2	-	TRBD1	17	CASSEHPRQGAGYGYTF	TGTGCCAGCAGTGAGCACCCAAGACAGGGGGCGGGCTATGGCTACACCTTC
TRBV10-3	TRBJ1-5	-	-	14	CAISESGGNQPQHF	TGTGCCATCAGTGAGTCGGGCGGGAATCAGCCCCAGCATTTT
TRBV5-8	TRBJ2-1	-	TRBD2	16	CASSFRLAGMNNEQFF	TGTGCCAGCAGCTTCCGACTAGCGGGGATGAACAATGAGCAGTTCTTC
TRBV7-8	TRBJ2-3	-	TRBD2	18	CASSYRQLSGASTDTQYF	TGTGCCAGCAGCTACCGACAACTTAGCGGGGCGAGCACAGATACGCAGTATTTT
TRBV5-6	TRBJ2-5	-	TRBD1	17	CASSLGGSAGGMETQYF	TGTGCCAGCAGCTTGGGTGGGTCCGCAGGGGGTATGGAGACCCAGTACTTC
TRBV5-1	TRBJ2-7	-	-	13	CASSRDLTKEQYF	TGCGCCAGCAGCAGAGACCTGACAAAAGAGCAGTACTTC
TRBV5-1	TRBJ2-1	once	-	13	CASSLAGNNEQFF	TGCGCCAGCAGCTTGGCCGGGAACAATGAGCAGTTCTTC
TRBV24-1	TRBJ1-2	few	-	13	CATSDLPGLGYTF	TGTGCCACCAGTGATTTGCCAGGGTTGGGCTACACCTTC
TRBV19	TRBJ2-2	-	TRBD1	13	CASVDRGPGELFF	TGTGCCAGTGTTGACAGGGGCCCCGGGGAGCTGTTTTTT
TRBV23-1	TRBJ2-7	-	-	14	CASLQGPSSYEQYF	TGCGCCAGCTTGCAGGGCCCCTCCTCCTACGAGCAGTACTTC
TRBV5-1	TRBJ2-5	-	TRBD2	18	CASSLASLAAGGKETQYF	TGCGCCAGCAGCTTGGCCTCTTTAGCAGCGGGGGGAAAAGAGACCCAGTACTTC
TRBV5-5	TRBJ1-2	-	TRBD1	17	CASSYRDSLISNYGYTF	TGTGCCAGCAGCTACCGGGACAGCCTCATATCTAACTATGGCTACACCTTC
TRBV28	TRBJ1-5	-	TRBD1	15	CASRSVKGARQPQHF	TGTGCCAGCAGATCCGTTAAGGGGGCGAGACAGCCCCAGCATTTT
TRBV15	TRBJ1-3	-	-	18	CATSREARVIGRMDTIYF	TGTGCCACCAGCAGAGAGGCAAGGGTGATCGGGAGAATGGACACCATATATTTT
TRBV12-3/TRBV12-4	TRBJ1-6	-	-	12	CASSFPNSPLHF	TGTGCCAGCAGCTTCCCGAATTCACCCCTCCACTTT